The following is a T cell receptor beta chain sequence with its context. The antigen is not known. Sequencing was performed with immunoSEQ multiplex PCR; in TCRdb, only in-frame clones are kept and a portion is missing. In the table there are 12,000 or so clones, over 75% of which are singletons. CDR1 is SGHNT, CDR2 YENEEA, per germline. There are 12 residues in the CDR3. V was shortened by 5 bases and J by 4 bases, with 9 bases between the two germline ends. These data originate in a study of immune evolution from preneoplasia to lung adenocarcinoma. Overall study results and limits: Top clone share appeared to fall from AAH through AIS, MIA, adenocarcinoma.

Each case's diagnosis was confirmed by two pathologists on H&E. The material sequenced was FFPE tissue from an adenomatous hyperplasia lung lesion. As for subset: atypical adenomatous hyperplasia (AAH), lung preneoplasia. The clonotype was recovered from a person between 45 and 75 years old with lung adenocarcinoma. The rearrangement links TRBV11-3 to TRBJ2-7, with D unclear. CDR3 in DNA: TGTGCCAGCAGCCGCGGTCCTTACGAGCAGTACTTC. This sequence encodes CASSRGPYEQYF.